Below, 23 T cell receptor beta chains from the same sample are listed, as sequenced in a study of T cell repertoires in cytomegalovirus infection. TCRdb processed the reads anew with MiXCR; each CDR3 protein has one entry. The table lists 150,000 to 200,000 distinct CDR3 sequences, approximately 15% of them singletons. Source material: PBMCs. These receptors were taken from a human donor in good health (CMV status not recorded). Some clones in this sample may be carry-over from other donors' samples.

This clonotype was observed many times. The chain is built from TRBV6-5 and TRBJ1-5; 12 bases match TRBD1. Germline CDR1 MNHEY, CDR2 SVGAGI. The CDR3 runs to 15 residues. The J segment lost 7 bases and the V segment lost 4 bases, leaving 5 bases of the junction unmatched. The CDR3 protein is CASSSGTGGRQPQHF. The CDR3 coding sequence is TGTGCCAGCAGTTCCGGGACAGGGGGCAGACAGCCCCAGCATTTT.

This clonotype was picked up many times. The chain joins TRBV7-9 to TRBJ1-1, with TRBD1 identical over 8 bases. The V gene end was trimmed by 5 bases and the J gene end by 4 bases; junction bases not matched to a gene: 6. The CDR3 contains 14 residues. Per the germline V gene, CDR1 is SEHNR and CDR2 is FQNEAQ (reference sequence). The chain's CDR3 is CASSEHTGGTEAFF. CDR3 nucleotide sequence: TGTGCCAGCAGCGAACATACAGGGGGCACTGAAGCTTTCTTT.

In its sample, this clonotype was seen many times. This chain joins TRBV7-2 and TRBJ1-5; D is possibly TRBD1 (6 bases). Trimming cost V 6 bases and J 4 bases, with 10 bases left between them. The germline CDR1 and CDR2 sequences are SGHTA and FQGNSA. The CDR3 consists of 13 residues. The CDR3 bases are TGTGCCAGCAGTCGAGGGGGGAATCAGCCCCAGCATTTT. Translation gives CASSRGGNQPQHF.

Ten or more counts support this clonotype. The J gene is TRBJ1-5, the V gene TRBV7-9; D may be TRBD1 (6 bases). Germline CDR1 is SEHNR and CDR2 is FQNEAQ (reference sequence). CDR3 length equals 14 residues. V lost 7 bases to trimming and J lost 1 base, with 11 bases between them. This CDR3 reads CASKKGESNQPQHF. The DNA for the CDR3 is TGTGCCAGCAAGAAGGGGGAGAGCAATCAGCCCCAGCATTTT.

This clonotype was recorded a few times. The chain joins TRBV6-6 to TRBJ1-5; perhaps TRBD1 as D (5 bases). This CDR3 region has 14 residues. Germline V gene data show CDR1 as MNHNY and CDR2 as SVGAGI (reference sequence). V was clipped by 8 bases and J by 2 bases, with 13 bases between them. CDR3: CASVPGGGNQPQHF. The DNA for the CDR3 is TGTGCCAGCGTACCGGGGGGAGGCAATCAGCCCCAGCATTTT.

This clonotype came up many times. The J gene is TRBJ2-2, the V gene TRBV7-2; D not certain. The CDR3 is 15 amino acids. The V and J ends lost 3 bases and 4 bases respectively, with 12 bases between them. Germline V lookup: CDR1 SGHTA, CDR2 FQGNSA. In DNA form, the CDR3 reads TGTGCCAGCAGCTTTGGGGTTCGGGCCACCGGGGAGCTGTTTTTT. The encoded protein is CASSFGVRATGELFF.

This clonotype showed up just a few times. The chain carries TRBV28 and TRBJ2-7; tentative D call: TRBD2 (5 bases). CDR1 is MDHEN, CDR2 SYDVKM, per germline. Trimming left V 10 bases short and J 0 bases short, with 16 bases between. The CDR3 sequence is 14 residues long. CDR3 sequence reads: CATVGERISYEQYF. The CDR3 bases are TGTGCCACCGTCGGGGAGAGAATCTCCTACGAGCAGTACTTC.

This clonotype was detected many times. This sequence joins TRBV10-3 and TRBJ1-2; a possible D gene is TRBD1 (5 bases). The CDR3 runs to 16 residues. CDR1 ENHRY and CDR2 SYGVKD come from the germline V gene. V was shortened by 3 bases and J by 1 base, with 15 bases between the two germline ends. The CDR3, as DNA: TGTGCCATCAGTGATCAGGGACCCCGAAGTAACTATGGCTACACCTTC. This gives the protein CAISDQGPRSNYGYTF.

The rearrangement links TRBV20-1 to TRBJ1-3; D is possibly TRBD1 (5 bases). Germline CDR1 DFQATT, CDR2 SNEGSKA (reference sequence). CDR3 size: 16 residues. V lost 1 base and J 0 bases, leaving 13 bases between the germline ends. CDR3 region: CSARGPGRISGNTIYF. The CDR3 DNA reads as TGCAGTGCTAGAGGACCGGGACGCATCTCTGGAAACACCATATATTTT.

The chain has TRBV28 and TRBJ2-7; 7 nucleotides line up with TRBD1. The CDR3 length is 15 residues. CDR1 is MDHEN, CDR2 SYDVKM, per germline. Germline trimming cut 8 bases from V and 4 bases from J; bases unmatched to any gene: 14. The CDR3 DNA follows: TGTGCCAGCGCCCTCCCGAAGGGGGCATATTACGAGCAGTACTTC. Translation: CASALPKGAYYEQYF.

This clonotype was seen many times. The CDR3 protein is CASSLRRGAANYGYTF. The CDR3 DNA sequence: TGTGCCAGCAGTTTGAGGAGGGGGGCAGCGAACTATGGCTACACCTTC. The chain has TRBV12-3 or TRBV12-4 and TRBJ1-2; tentatively, D is TRBD1 (6 bases). With 3 bases removed from V and 2 bases from J, the gap between germline ends came to 16 bases. The CDR3 is 16 amino acids.

The table lists this clonotype with a few counts. This chain uses TRBV10-3 with TRBJ1-2, with 7 bases that match TRBD1. The CDR3 totals 13 residues. In germline, CDR1 is ENHRY, CDR2 SYGVKD. V trimming: 6 bases; J trimming: 6 bases; junction bases outside the gene matches: 7. Here the CDR3 reads CAIRTTGRDGYTF. CDR3 DNA: TGTGCCATCAGAACGACAGGGAGAGATGGCTACACCTTC.

This clonotype showed up many times. The chain combines TRBV6-1 with TRBJ2-3, with a tentative D call TRBD2 (5 bases). Trimming stripped 4 bases from V and 2 bases from J, with 10 bases between. CDR1 MNHNS and CDR2 SASEGT come from the germline V gene. This CDR3 contains 14 residues. CDR3 sequence reads: CASSAQLATDTQYF. CDR3 nucleotide sequence: TGTGCCAGCAGTGCGCAGCTAGCCACAGATACGCAGTATTTT.

DNA of the CDR3: TGTGCCAGCAGCTGGGACAGGCCCGGAGGGGGAGATACGCAGTATTTT. Translation: CASSWDRPGGGDTQYF. The gene calls are TRBV7-9 and TRBJ2-3, with 8 bases fitting TRBD1. Looked up from germline, CDR1 is SEHNR and CDR2 is FQNEAQ (reference sequence). J lost 5 bases, V lost 4 bases, and 11 bases had no gene match. The CDR3 is 16 residues long.

This clonotype has just a few counts. This sequence joins TRBV19 and TRBJ1-2; 9 bases agree with TRBD1. V dropped 10 bases and J dropped 1; count of bases not matched to a gene: 10. The CDR3 runs 15 residues. The germline gives CDR1 LNHDA, CDR2 SQIVND (reference sequence). The CDR3 DNA is TGTGCCACTTCCTCGGGACAGGGCCTTAACTATGGCTACACCTTC. It encodes CATSSGQGLNYGYTF.

The V and J genes are TRBV28 and TRBJ2-7, with D hard to call. Trimming removed 5 bases from V and 7 bases from J, with 15 bases in between. The CDR3 has 13 residues. The V gene's germline CDR1 is MDHEN and CDR2 SYDVKM. CDR3 loop: CASSPPQDGEQYF. The CDR3 region has the DNA TGTGCCAGCAGTCCCCCCCAGGACGGGGAGCAGTACTTC.

This clonotype was seen repeatedly, ten times or more. V usage is TRBV7-2 and J usage is TRBJ2-1, with 7 bases that match TRBD2. Germline CDR1 is SGHTA and CDR2 is FQGNSA. The CDR3 contains 14 residues. V shed 3 bases, J shed 8 bases, and the junction held 7 bases outside the gene matches. CDR3 residues: CASSLGLGRDEQFF. Written as DNA, the CDR3 is TGTGCCAGCAGCTTGGGGCTTGGGAGGGATGAGCAGTTCTTC.

The sample holds a few counts of this clonotype. The chain combines TRBV12-3 or TRBV12-4 with TRBJ1-5; D gene uncertain. V was clipped by 0 bases and J by 11 bases, with 5 bases between them. This CDR3 is built from 11 residues. CDR3 in amino acids: CASSLATTQHF. Written as DNA, the CDR3 is TGTGCCAGCAGTTTAGCCACGACCCAGCATTTT.

Points on this clonotype: Because the CDR3's place on the DNA is in doubt, the DNA is left out and the CDR3 is given as listed by TCRdb. This chain connects TRBV7-3 to TRBJ2-1. 12 amino acids form the CDR3, both terminal residues included. Germline V gives CDR1 SGHTA, CDR2 FQGTGA. This CDR3 reads CARSYRCSEQFF.

The table lists this clonotype with many counts. The chain is built from TRBV7-9 and TRBJ2-5; D perhaps matches TRBD2 (5 bases). The CDR3 contains 15 residues. CDR1 SEHNR and CDR2 FQNEAQ come from the germline V gene (reference sequence). V lost 5 bases, J lost 5 bases, and 18 bases lay in between. CDR3 coding DNA: TGTGCCAGCAGCATCGAAGCGGATTTCCGTGAGACCCAGTACTTC. Protein: CASSIEADFRETQYF.

This clonotype was detected ten times or more. V gene TRBV28 combines with J gene TRBJ1-1; weak D call: TRBD1 (5 bases). CDR3 length: 14 amino acids. Germline values: CDR1 MDHEN, CDR2 SYDVKM. Deletions cut 6 bases from V and 6 bases from J, with 17 bases between. The DNA for the CDR3 is TGTGCCAGCAGGCCACCGCCACAGGCTTCTGAAGCTTTCTTT. It specifies CASRPPPQASEAFF.

The chain uses TRBV7-9 and TRBJ2-1; D unresolved. Germline CDR1 reads SEHNR; CDR2 reads FQNEAQ (reference sequence). The CDR3 loop spans 13 amino acids. V was trimmed by 2 bases and J by 6 bases, leaving 8 bases between them. CDR3 region: CASSLFRANEQFF. DNA for the CDR3: TGTGCCAGCAGCTTATTTCGAGCCAATGAGCAGTTCTTC.

This clonotype was seen ten or more times. This chain joins TRBV7-2 and TRBJ1-6; a possible D gene is TRBD1 (6 bases). The CDR3 sequence is 15 residues long. Germline lookup yields CDR1 SGHTA and CDR2 FQGNSA. Deletions cut 3 bases from V and 10 bases from J, with 16 bases between. CDR3 sequence (DNA): TGTGCCAGCAGCTTTTTGGGGCCAGGGGACTCACCCCTCCACTTT. Encoded protein: CASSFLGPGDSPLHF.